These T cell receptor beta chains were read from a single sample in a study of yellow fever vaccine responses in identical twins. TCRdb fed the RT-PCR reads into MiXCR, producing one record per CDR3 protein. The sample consists of about 34,000 distinct CDR3 sequences, 50% to 75% of them appearing once. Sample: T cells from blood (PBMCs), unsorted or a sorted subset (not recorded which), taken before or after yellow fever vaccination (not recorded which). Receptors originate from a woman in her late teens or twenties who received the yellow fever vaccine. The CDR3 runs from the conserved cysteine through the conserved F or W. Fields, in order: CDR3 DNA, CDR3 protein, J gene, clone size, CDR3 length, V gene, D gene. D genes are given only for firm matches. Clone size is shown for a subset of rows, as once, few, many or a class of expanded clone.

TGTGCCAGCAGTCCCGGTCCCTACTCTGGAAACACCATATATTTT	CASSPGPYSGNTIYF	TRBJ1-3	.	15	TRBV7-6	.
TGTGCCAGCAGCCAACCACGTGTAGGGGGCGTCGTGTCCGGGGAGCTGTTTTTT	CASSQPRVGGVVSGELFF	TRBJ2-2	.	18	TRBV3-1	TRBD1
TGTGCCAGCAGCTTGAGGACTAGCGGGAGTTATGAGCAGTTCTTC	CASSLRTSGSYEQFF	TRBJ2-1	few	15	TRBV11-2	TRBD2
TGTGCCAGCAGCCCCGGACTAGCGGGAGCCGAGCAGTACTTC	CASSPGLAGAEQYF	TRBJ2-7	few	14	TRBV11-1	TRBD2
TGTGCCAGTTTCGGATGGGGGACGGGGTACAATGAGCAGTTCTTC	CASFGWGTGYNEQFF	TRBJ2-1	.	15	TRBV19	.
TGTGCCAGCAGCCCTTCCCCCTCTCATGAGCAGTTCTTC	CASSPSPSHEQFF	TRBJ2-1	few	13	TRBV2	.
TGTGCCAGCAGTTTAAGGACAACAGGAACCTACAATGAGCAGTTCTTC	CASSLRTTGTYNEQFF	TRBJ2-1	.	16	TRBV12-3/TRBV12-4	.
TGTGCCAGCAGTTTGGCGGGACCTAACTATGGCTACACCTTC	CASSLAGPNYGYTF	TRBJ1-2	.	14	TRBV12-3/TRBV12-4	.
TGTGCCAGCAGTTTAGCCCGGGCGGTTGAGACCCAGTACTTC	CASSLARAVETQYF	TRBJ2-5	.	14	TRBV12-3/TRBV12-4	.
TGCAGCGCTGGGACTAGCGCCGGAGAGACCCAGTACTTC	CSAGTSAGETQYF	TRBJ2-5	.	13	TRBV29-1	TRBD2
TGCAGTGCTAGCCTGGGGGCGGATCAGCCCCAGCATTTT	CSASLGADQPQHF	TRBJ1-5	.	13	TRBV20-1	.
TGCGCCAGCAGCACCCCCTCGCGGGAAGTCACAGATACGCAGTATTTT	CASSTPSREVTDTQYF	TRBJ2-3	.	16	TRBV4-1	.
TGTGCCAGCAGAACCTCCCTGAACAGGGGGCGCTTGGCACCCCTCCACTTT	CASRTSLNRGRLAPLHF	TRBJ1-6	.	17	TRBV27	TRBD1
TGTGCCAGCACCTTGACAGGGGTTGGGGGCAATGAGCAGTTCTTC	CASTLTGVGGNEQFF	TRBJ2-1	few	15	TRBV5-5	TRBD1
TGTGCCACCGGGCGGGTTTTAAGAGCAGGGTTAAATCAGCCCCAGCATTTT	CATGRVLRAGLNQPQHF	TRBJ1-5	few	17	TRBV28	.
TGTGCCAGCTCACCATTGGCCGGGGGGCCAAGCTCCTACAATGAGCAGTTCTTC	CASSPLAGGPSSYNEQFF	TRBJ2-1	.	18	TRBV18	.
TGTGCCAGCAGTCGACTAGCGGACAGGGAGACCCAGTACTTC	CASSRLADRETQYF	TRBJ2-5	.	14	TRBV25-1	TRBD2
TGTGCCAGCAGTTATGATGAACCCGGGGAGCTGTTTTTT	CASSYDEPGELFF	TRBJ2-2	.	13	TRBV6-5	.
TGTGCCAGCAGCTCCTGGGGACAGGACTCGCATGAGCAGTTCTTC	CASSSWGQDSHEQFF	TRBJ2-1	.	15	TRBV11-3	TRBD1
TGTGCCAGCAGTGACGACAGAATAACCTCTGGAAACACCATATATTTT	CASSDDRITSGNTIYF	TRBJ1-3	.	16	TRBV6-4	.
TGCAGCGTTGCGACAACACAGGCAGATACGCAGTATTTT	CSVATTQADTQYF	TRBJ2-3	.	13	TRBV29-1	.
TGTGCCAGCAGCTCAGATGGGGCTTACAATGAGCAGTTCTTC	CASSSDGAYNEQFF	TRBJ2-1	.	14	TRBV7-9	.
TGTGCCAGCTCACCCCAGGGAGGGGGATTGAACACTGAAGCTTTCTTT	CASSPQGGGLNTEAFF	TRBJ1-1	.	16	TRBV18	.
TGTGCCAGCAGCTTCGGGGATCTTGAGGATGAAAAACTGTTTTTT	CASSFGDLEDEKLFF	TRBJ1-4	few	15	TRBV7-3	.
TGTGCCAGCAGCTGGACAGGGAGCAATCAGCCCCAGCATTTT	CASSWTGSNQPQHF	TRBJ1-5	.	14	TRBV2	TRBD1
TGTGCCAGCTCACGGGAAGGGACTAGCGCGGCAGATACGCAGTATTTT	CASSREGTSAADTQYF	TRBJ2-3	.	16	TRBV18	TRBD2
TGCAGCGTTAGCCGGGACTTTGAGCAGTTCTTC	CSVSRDFEQFF	TRBJ2-1	.	11	TRBV29-1	.
TGTGCCAGCAGCCATACTATTGGCGGGGATTCACCCCTCCACTTT	CASSHTIGGDSPLHF	TRBJ1-6	.	15	TRBV11-1	.
TGTGCCAGCATAGAAAGCGGCAATGAGCAGTTCTTC	CASIESGNEQFF	TRBJ2-1	once	12	TRBV2	.
TGTGCCAGCAGCGCCTCCGGGGAGGCTGAGCAGTTCTTC	CASSASGEAEQFF	TRBJ2-1	.	13	TRBV7-9	.
TGTGCCAGCAGTAGGGGTTCCGCCTACGAGCAGTACTTC	CASSRGSAYEQYF	TRBJ2-7	.	13	TRBV6-7	.
TGTGCCAGCAGCCAGGGACTAGCGGGATACGAGCAGTACTTC	CASSQGLAGYEQYF	TRBJ2-7	.	14	TRBV7-7	TRBD2
TGTGCCAGCAGCGAACAACAGGGGGCGCAGGAAAAACTGTTTTTT	CASSEQQGAQEKLFF	TRBJ1-4	.	15	TRBV7-6	TRBD1
TGCGCCAGCCCAAAGACAGGGGATGGCTACACCTTC	CASPKTGDGYTF	TRBJ1-2	.	12	TRBV10-1	TRBD1
TGTGCCAGCAGCTTGCGGGTGACAGGGACTAACTTCAAGACCCAGTACTTC	CASSLRVTGTNFKTQYF	TRBJ2-5	.	17	TRBV5-6	.
TGTGCCAGCAGTTTTACTTACACAGATACGCAGTATTTT	CASSFTYTDTQYF	TRBJ2-3	.	13	TRBV11-3	.
TGTGCCATACTGCCCGGGACAGCCAGGGGTACGCAGTATTTT	CAILPGTARGTQYF	TRBJ2-3	.	14	TRBV10-3	TRBD1
TGCAGTGCTAACCGGGACAACCAAGAGACCCAGTACTTC	CSANRDNQETQYF	TRBJ2-5	.	13	TRBV20-1	.
TGTGCCAGCAGTTTTGGACTTTACAATGAGCAGTTCTTC	CASSFGLYNEQFF	TRBJ2-1	once	13	TRBV12-3/TRBV12-4	.
TGTGCCAGCAGCCGGGACAGGGATTGGCGAGAGACCCAGTACTTC	CASSRDRDWRETQYF	TRBJ2-5	once	15	TRBV11-2	TRBD1
TGTGCCAGCAGCTTAGGACACTTAGGCACAGATACGCAGTATTTT	CASSLGHLGTDTQYF	TRBJ2-3	.	15	TRBV7-6	.
TGTGCCAGCAGTTTCACCGGAGATGGAAACACCATATATTTT	CASSFTGDGNTIYF	TRBJ1-3	few	14	TRBV12-3/TRBV12-4	.
TGCGCCAGCAGAAACAACGAGGCGGGCTACACCTTC	CASRNNEAGYTF	TRBJ1-2	.	12	TRBV5-1	.
TGTGCCAGCGGGCAGAACACTGAAGCTTTCTTT	CASGQNTEAFF	TRBJ1-1	.	11	TRBV2	.
TGTGCCAGCAGCCGACAGGGCAAATACAATGAGCAGTTCTTC	CASSRQGKYNEQFF	TRBJ2-1	.	14	TRBV21-1	.
TGTGCCAGCAGCTTAGCCCCACTAGCGGGAGACCACGAGCAGTACTTC	CASSLAPLAGDHEQYF	TRBJ2-7	few	16	TRBV11-1	TRBD2
TGTGCCAGCAATCGAGTAGGGGGAAGCACAGATACGCAGTATTTT	CASNRVGGSTDTQYF	TRBJ2-3	few	15	TRBV12-3/TRBV12-4	.
TGTGCCAGCAGCGTAGAGGCAGGTTACAATGAGCAGTTCTTC	CASSVEAGYNEQFF	TRBJ2-1	.	14	TRBV9	.
TGTGCCAGCAGCCAAGTGGGACAGGGGGCCAAGGGCACTGAAGCTTTCTTT	CASSQVGQGAKGTEAFF	TRBJ1-1	few	17	TRBV14	TRBD1
TGCAGCTTCCGGACAGGGCAAGAAAACATTCAGTACTTC	CSFRTGQENIQYF	TRBJ2-4	.	13	TRBV29-1	TRBD1
TGTGCCAGCTCACCACAGGAACAGCTAGCCAAAAACATTCAGTACTTC	CASSPQEQLAKNIQYF	TRBJ2-4	few	16	TRBV18	.
TGTGCCAGCAGCCCGGGAACTGGCCGACAGGGAAACACCGGGGAGCTGTTTTTT	CASSPGTGRQGNTGELFF	TRBJ2-2	once	18	TRBV7-7	TRBD1
TGTGCCAGCACGGCTAGCGGGTTGGGCACAGATACGCAGTATTTT	CASTASGLGTDTQYF	TRBJ2-3	.	15	TRBV2	TRBD2
TGTGCCAGCTCACGTTGGGCCACCGGGGAGCTGTTTTTT	CASSRWATGELFF	TRBJ2-2	.	13	TRBV18	.
TGCGCCAGCAGCTCCACAGGGAATGTGGGCAAAAACATTCAGTACTTC	CASSSTGNVGKNIQYF	TRBJ2-4	.	16	TRBV5-1	.